A single sample is the source of the 4 T cell receptor beta chains below, sequenced in a study of breast tumors, draining lymph nodes, adjacent tissues. TCRdb re-called the multiplex PCR reads through MiXCR, storing one row per CDR3 protein. This sample yields about 22,000 distinct CDR3 sequences, of which roughly 55% are seen a single time; roughly 13% belongs to the top ten. Sequencing input: breast tumor tissue. These receptors all come from a female donor with breast cancer. Some clones in this sample may be carry-over from other donors' samples.

V gene TRBV7-2 combines with J gene TRBJ2-3; no clear D gene. In germline, CDR1 is SGHTA, CDR2 FQGNSA. V was pared by 5 bases and J by 2 bases, with 5 bases between. The CDR3 consists of 12 residues. CDR3 region: CASSLITDTQYF. The CDR3 bases are TGTGCCAGCAGCCTCATCACAGATACGCAGTATTTT.

This clonotype has only a few counts. The rearrangement joins TRBV4-1 to TRBJ2-7; 9 positions agree with TRBD1. The V gene end was trimmed by 0 bases and the J gene end by 5 bases; junction bases not matched to a gene: 14. The CDR3 spans 18 residues. CDR1 and CDR2 (germline): MGHRA, YSYEKL. Here the CDR3 DNA reads TGCGCCAGCAGCCAAGACCCACTCCAGGACAGGGGAATCGACGAGCAGTACTTC. Its protein product is CASSQDPLQDRGIDEQYF.

This chain uses TRBV7-8 with TRBJ1-4, with D perhaps matching TRBD1 (5 bases). Germline lookup yields CDR1 SGHVS and CDR2 FQNEAQ. The V end lost 1 base, the J end lost 7 bases, and 10 bases lay between the germline ends. This CDR3 has 14 residues. The CDR3 is CASSLGGDGEKLFF. The CDR3 region has the DNA TGTGCCAGCAGCTTAGGGGGGGACGGTGAAAAACTGTTTTTT.

The chain employs TRBV7-2 and TRBJ2-1; TRBD2 agrees at 9 bases. Germline lookup yields CDR1 SGHTA and CDR2 FQGNSA. This CDR3 comprises 18 residues. The V and J ends lost 5 bases and 6 bases, in that order; junction bases with no gene match: 17. The CDR3 nucleotides are TGTGCCAGCAGCCCCCAGATTTTTAGCGGGGGACGGGGCAATGAGCAGTTCTTC. Its translation: CASSPQIFSGGRGNEQFF.